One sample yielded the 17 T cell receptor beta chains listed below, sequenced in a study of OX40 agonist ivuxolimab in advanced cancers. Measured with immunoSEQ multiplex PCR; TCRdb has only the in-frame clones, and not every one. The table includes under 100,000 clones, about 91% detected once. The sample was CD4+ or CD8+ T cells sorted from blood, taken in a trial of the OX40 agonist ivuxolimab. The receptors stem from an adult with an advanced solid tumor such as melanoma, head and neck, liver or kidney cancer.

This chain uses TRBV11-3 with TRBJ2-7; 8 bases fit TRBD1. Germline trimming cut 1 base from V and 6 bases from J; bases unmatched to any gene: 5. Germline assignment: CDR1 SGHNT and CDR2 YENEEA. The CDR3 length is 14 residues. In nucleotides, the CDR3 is TGTGCCAGCAGCTTAGGGCAGGGGGCAGGCGAGCAGTACTTC. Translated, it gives CASSLGQGAGEQYF.

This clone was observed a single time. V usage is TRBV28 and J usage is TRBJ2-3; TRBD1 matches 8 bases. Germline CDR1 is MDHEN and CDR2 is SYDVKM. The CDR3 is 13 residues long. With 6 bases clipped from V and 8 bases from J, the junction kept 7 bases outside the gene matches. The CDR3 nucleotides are TGTGCCAGCAGCATAGGGACAGGACGTACGCAGTATTTT. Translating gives CASSIGTGRTQYF.

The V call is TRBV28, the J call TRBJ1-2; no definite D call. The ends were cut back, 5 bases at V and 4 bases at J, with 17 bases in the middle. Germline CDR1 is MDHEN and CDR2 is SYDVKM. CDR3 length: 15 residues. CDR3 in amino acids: CASSRPRASSYGYTF. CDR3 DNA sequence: TGTGCCAGCAGTCGGCCCCGGGCCAGCTCCTATGGCTACACCTTC.

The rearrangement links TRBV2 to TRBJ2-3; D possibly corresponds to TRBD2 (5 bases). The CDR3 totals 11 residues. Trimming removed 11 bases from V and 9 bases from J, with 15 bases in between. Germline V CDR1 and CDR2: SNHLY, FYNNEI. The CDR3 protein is CAGGSGRTQYF. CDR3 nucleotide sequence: TGTGCCGGAGGTTCAGGAAGGACGCAGTATTTT.

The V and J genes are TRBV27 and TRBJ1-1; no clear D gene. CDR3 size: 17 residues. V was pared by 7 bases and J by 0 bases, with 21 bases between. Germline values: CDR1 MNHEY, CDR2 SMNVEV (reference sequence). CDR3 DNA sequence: TGTGCCAGCACGCCCCGAGAGGACCCGTCGATGAACACTGAAGCTTTCTTT. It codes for CASTPREDPSMNTEAFF.

The CDR3 sequence is CASIRRDRNSPEAFF. In DNA, the CDR3 is TGTGCCAGCATTCGCAGAGACAGGAATTCCCCTGAAGCTTTCTTT. The rearrangement uses TRBV28 and TRBJ1-1; the D gene is possibly TRBD1 (6 bases). This CDR3 region has 15 residues. Deletions cut 7 bases from V and 6 bases from J, with 21 bases between. Per germline, CDR1 MDHEN and CDR2 SYDVKM.

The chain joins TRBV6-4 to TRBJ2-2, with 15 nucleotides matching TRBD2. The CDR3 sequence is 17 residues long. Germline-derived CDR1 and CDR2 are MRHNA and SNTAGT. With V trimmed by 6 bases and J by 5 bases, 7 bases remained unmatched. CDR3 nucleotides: TGTGCCAGCAGAGGGACTAGCGGGGGGACGTCGACCGGGGAGCTGTTTTTT. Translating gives CASRGTSGGTSTGELFF.

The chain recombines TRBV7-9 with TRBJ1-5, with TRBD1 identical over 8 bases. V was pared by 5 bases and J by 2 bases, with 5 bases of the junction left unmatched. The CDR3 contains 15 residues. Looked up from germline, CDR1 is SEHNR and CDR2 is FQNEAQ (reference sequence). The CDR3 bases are TGTGCCAGCAGCCTAATGGGACAGGGCAATCAGCCCCAGCATTTT. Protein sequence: CASSLMGQGNQPQHF.

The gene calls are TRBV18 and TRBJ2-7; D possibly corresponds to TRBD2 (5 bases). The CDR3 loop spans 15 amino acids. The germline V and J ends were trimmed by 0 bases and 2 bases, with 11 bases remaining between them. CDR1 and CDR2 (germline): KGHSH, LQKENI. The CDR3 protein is CASSPPLAGTYEQYF. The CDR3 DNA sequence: TGTGCCAGCTCACCACCGCTAGCCGGAACCTACGAGCAGTACTTC.

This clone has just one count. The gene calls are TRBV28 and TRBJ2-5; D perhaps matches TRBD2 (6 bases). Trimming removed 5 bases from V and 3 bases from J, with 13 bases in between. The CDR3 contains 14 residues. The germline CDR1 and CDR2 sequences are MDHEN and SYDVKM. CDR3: CASSPRTGEETQYF. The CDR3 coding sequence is TGTGCCAGCAGTCCTCGGACGGGGGAAGAGACCCAGTACTTC.

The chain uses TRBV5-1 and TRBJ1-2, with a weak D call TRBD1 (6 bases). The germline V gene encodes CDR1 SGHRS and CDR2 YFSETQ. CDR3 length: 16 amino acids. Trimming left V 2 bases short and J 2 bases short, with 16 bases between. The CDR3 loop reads CASSFSGQGGNYGYTF. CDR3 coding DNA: TGCGCCAGCAGCTTCTCCGGACAAGGGGGGAACTATGGCTACACCTTC. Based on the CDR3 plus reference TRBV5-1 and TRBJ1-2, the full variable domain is KAGVTQTPRYLIKTRGQQVTLSCSPISGHRSVSWYQQTPGQGLQFLFEYFSETQRNKGNFPGRFSGRQFSNSRSEMNVSTLELGDSALYLCASSFSGQGGNYGYTFGSGTRLTVV.

The CDR3 DNA reads as TGTGCCAGCAGCTTAGCCGTAGCGGGAGAGGTCGGGGAGCTGTTTTTT. Its protein is CASSLAVAGEVGELFF. V is TRBV11-2 and J is TRBJ2-2; 9 bases align to TRBD2. The germline V gene encodes CDR1 SGHAT and CDR2 FQNNGV. V shed 1 base and J 7 bases; nucleotides not matched to a gene: 7. The CDR3 is made up of 16 amino acids.

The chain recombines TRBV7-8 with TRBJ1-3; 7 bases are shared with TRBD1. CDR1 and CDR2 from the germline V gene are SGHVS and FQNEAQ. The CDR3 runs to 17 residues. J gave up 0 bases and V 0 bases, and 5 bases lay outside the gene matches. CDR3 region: CASSLAGTAYSGNTIYF. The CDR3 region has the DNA TGTGCCAGCAGCTTAGCCGGGACAGCTTACTCTGGAAACACCATATATTTT.

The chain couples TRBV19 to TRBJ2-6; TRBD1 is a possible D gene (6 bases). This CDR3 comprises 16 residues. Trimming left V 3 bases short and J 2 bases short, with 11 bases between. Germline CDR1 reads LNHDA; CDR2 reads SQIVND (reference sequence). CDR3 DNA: TGTGCCAGTAGTATTACCCGGGACACTGGGGCCAACGTCCTGACTTTC. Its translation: CASSITRDTGANVLTF.

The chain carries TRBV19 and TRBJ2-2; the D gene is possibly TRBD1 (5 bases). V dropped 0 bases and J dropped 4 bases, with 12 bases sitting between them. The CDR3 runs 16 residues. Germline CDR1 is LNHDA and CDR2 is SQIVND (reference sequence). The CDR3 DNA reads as TGTGCCAGTAGTATAGATCCAGGGTCGGGCACCGGGGAGCTGTTTTTT. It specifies CASSIDPGSGTGELFF. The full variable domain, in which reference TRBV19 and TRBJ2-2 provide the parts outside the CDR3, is DGGITQSPKYLFRKEGQNVTLSCEQNLNHDAMYWYRQDPGQGLRLIYYSQIVNDFQKGDIAEGYSVSREKKESFPLTVTSAQKNPTAFYLCASSIDPGSGTGELFFGEGSRLTVL.

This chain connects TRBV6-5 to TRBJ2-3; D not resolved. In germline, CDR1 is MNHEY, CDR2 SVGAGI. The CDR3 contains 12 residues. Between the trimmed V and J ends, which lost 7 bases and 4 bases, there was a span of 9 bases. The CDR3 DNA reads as TGTGCCAGCAAGGCAGATGCAGATACGCAGTATTTT. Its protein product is CASKADADTQYF.

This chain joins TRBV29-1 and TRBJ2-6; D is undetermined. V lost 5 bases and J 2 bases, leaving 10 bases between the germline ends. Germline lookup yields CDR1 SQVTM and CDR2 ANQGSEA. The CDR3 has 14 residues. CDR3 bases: TGCAGCGTTAGCGAGTCAGCTGGGGCCAACGTCCTGACTTTC. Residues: CSVSESAGANVLTF. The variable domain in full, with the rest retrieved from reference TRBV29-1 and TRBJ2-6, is SAVISQKPSRDICQRGTSLTIQCQVDSQVTMMFWYRQQPGQSLTLIATANQGSEATYESGFVIDKFPISRPNLTFSTLTVSNMSPEDSSIYLCSVSESAGANVLTFGAGSRLTVL.